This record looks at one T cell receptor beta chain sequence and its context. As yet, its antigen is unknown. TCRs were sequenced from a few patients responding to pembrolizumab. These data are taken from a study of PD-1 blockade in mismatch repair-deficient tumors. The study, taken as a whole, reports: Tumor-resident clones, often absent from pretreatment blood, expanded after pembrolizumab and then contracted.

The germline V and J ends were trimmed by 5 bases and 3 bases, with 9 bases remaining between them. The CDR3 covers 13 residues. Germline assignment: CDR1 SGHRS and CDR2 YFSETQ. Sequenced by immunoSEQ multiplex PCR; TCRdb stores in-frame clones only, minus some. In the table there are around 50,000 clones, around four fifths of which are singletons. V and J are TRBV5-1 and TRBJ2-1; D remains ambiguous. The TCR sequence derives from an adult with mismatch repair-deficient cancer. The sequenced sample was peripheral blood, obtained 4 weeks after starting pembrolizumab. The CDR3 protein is CASRSANYNEQFF. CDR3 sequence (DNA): TGCGCCAGCAGGTCGGCGAACTACAATGAGCAGTTCTTC.